This T cell receptor beta chain was obtained from a study of cytomegalovirus exposure and HLA in healthy donors. Study at large: Of the donors genotyped, 398 in all, 80% to 85% fell in the Caucasian-associated ancestry cluster. Study-wide points: An analysis was carried out at a later point. It showed that HLA-associated TCR beta chains were more clonally expanded than equally common non-associated chains. According to the study, approximately 150 TCR beta chains were cytomegalovirus-associated.

PCR primers comprised 60 Vbeta and 13 Jbeta primers. Only in-frame clones appear in the TCRdb table, and some are missing; sequencing was by immunoSEQ multiplex PCR. The profile shows about 120,000 clones, about 78% of them singletons. With regard to this clone: The antigen is undetermined.

Material: PBMCs. This TCR was recovered from a woman aged 40 to 50 in good health and CMV-seropositive.

DNA of the CDR3: TGTGCCAGCAGCTTACTCGGGGGCACAGATACGCAGTATTTT. Encoded protein: CASSLLGGTDTQYF. The chain joins TRBV7-8 to TRBJ2-3; TRBD2 is a possible D gene (5 bases). The germline gives CDR1 SGHVS, CDR2 FQNEAQ. This CDR3 has 14 residues. V lost 2 bases, J lost 1 base, and 7 bases lay in between. The full variable domain, with the rest looked up from reference TRBV7-8 and TRBJ2-3, is GAGVSQSPRYKVAKRGQDVALRCDPISGHVSLFWYQQALGQGPEFLTYFQNEAQLDKSGLPSDRFFAERPEGSVSTLKIQRTQQEDSAVYLCASSLLGGTDTQYFGPGTRLTVL.